Listed below are T cell receptor beta chains from one sample, sequenced in a study of T-cell reconstitution after alpha-beta-depleted transplantation in children. MiXCR was run by TCRdb on the PCR reads, yielding one entry per CDR3 protein. The profile shows about 500,000 distinct CDR3 sequences, around a third of them singletons. Specimen: PBMCs from the stem cell graft donor, collected from the stem cell graft. These receptors all come from a human donor who donated a stem cell graft to a child with aplastic anemia. The CDR3 runs from the conserved cysteine through the conserved F or W. The D gene is left open where the match is weak. Clone size is stated in some rows and not others, as once, few, many or a class when expanded.

J gene: TRBJ2-3
clone size: NA
V gene: TRBV6-2/TRBV6-3
D gene: TRBD1
CDR3 protein: CASASDRAPTDTQYF
CDR3 DNA: TGTGCCAGCGCCTCCGACAGGGCCCCCACAGATACGCAGTATTTT

J gene: TRBJ1-2
clone size: NA
V gene: TRBV27
D gene: NA
CDR3 protein: CASWEAEQLPFRYGYTF
CDR3 DNA: TGTGCCAGCTGGGAAGCGGAACAGCTACCTTTTCGCTATGGCTACACCTTC

J gene: TRBJ1-2
clone size: NA
V gene: TRBV12-3/TRBV12-4
D gene: NA
CDR3 protein: CASSSGQGRERYGYTF
CDR3 DNA: TGTGCCAGCTCGTCGGGCCAAGGCCGAGAACGATATGGCTACACCTTC

J gene: TRBJ1-1
clone size: NA
V gene: TRBV5-4
D gene: TRBD1
CDR3 protein: CASSRDRVTEAFF
CDR3 DNA: TGTGCCAGCAGCAGGGACAGGGTCACTGAAGCTTTCTTT

J gene: TRBJ1-2
clone size: NA
V gene: TRBV7-2
D gene: NA
CDR3 protein: CASSSSFNLRDGYTF
CDR3 DNA: TGTGCCAGCAGCTCTTCCTTCAACCTGAGGGATGGCTACACCTTC

J gene: TRBJ1-2
clone size: many
V gene: TRBV12-3/TRBV12-4
D gene: NA
CDR3 protein: CASSPTGFYGYTF
CDR3 DNA: TGTGCCAGCAGCCCGACAGGCTTCTATGGCTACACCTTC

J gene: TRBJ1-4
clone size: NA
V gene: TRBV6-6
D gene: NA
CDR3 protein: CASSREVLEKLFF
CDR3 DNA: TGTGCCAGCAGCCGCGAAGTGCTTGAAAAACTGTTTTTT

J gene: TRBJ2-3
clone size: many
V gene: TRBV7-2
D gene: TRBD1
CDR3 protein: CASSLGHRGADTQYF
CDR3 DNA: TGTGCCAGCAGCTTAGGCCACAGGGGCGCAGATACGCAGTATTTT

J gene: TRBJ2-1
clone size: NA
V gene: TRBV7-9
D gene: NA
CDR3 protein: CASSLEVGTAQQFF
CDR3 DNA: TGTGCCAGCAGCTTAGAGGTGGGGACTGCTCAGCAGTTCTTC

J gene: TRBJ2-1
clone size: few
V gene: TRBV11-2
D gene: NA
CDR3 protein: CASSLDSTEQFF
CDR3 DNA: TGTGCCAGCAGCTTAGACAGCACTGAGCAGTTCTTC

J gene: TRBJ2-2
clone size: NA
V gene: TRBV12-3/TRBV12-4
D gene: NA
CDR3 protein: CASSLRPGGTGELFF
CDR3 DNA: TGTGCCAGCAGTTTAAGGCCAGGGGGGACCGGGGAGCTGTTTTTT

J gene: TRBJ2-7
clone size: NA
V gene: TRBV29-1
D gene: TRBD2
CDR3 protein: CSVTGLAGVGEQYF
CDR3 DNA: TGCAGCGTTACGGGACTAGCGGGAGTAGGCGAGCAGTACTTC

J gene: TRBJ1-1
clone size: NA
V gene: TRBV7-9
D gene: NA
CDR3 protein: CASSPLSGPGNTEAFF
CDR3 DNA: TGTGCCAGCAGCCCCCTCAGCGGCCCCGGGAACACTGAAGCTTTCTTT

J gene: TRBJ2-1
clone size: few
V gene: TRBV7-3
D gene: NA
CDR3 protein: CASSPRGRGGEGSYNEQFF
CDR3 DNA: TGTGCCAGCAGCCCGCGTGGTCGTGGGGGAGAGGGGAGTTACAATGAGCAGTTCTTC

J gene: TRBJ2-3
clone size: NA
V gene: TRBV20-1
D gene: NA
CDR3 protein: CSARDILIVDTQYF
CDR3 DNA: TGCAGTGCTAGAGATATACTTATCGTGGATACGCAGTATTTT

J gene: TRBJ2-2
clone size: NA
V gene: TRBV18
D gene: NA
CDR3 protein: CASTKRSNTGELFF
CDR3 DNA: TGTGCCAGCACAAAGCGGAGTAACACCGGGGAGCTGTTTTTT

J gene: TRBJ1-1
clone size: few
V gene: TRBV7-9
D gene: NA
CDR3 protein: CASSEQLNTEAFF
CDR3 DNA: TGTGCCAGCAGCGAACAGTTGAACACTGAAGCTTTCTTT

J gene: TRBJ1-1
clone size: NA
V gene: TRBV29-1
D gene: NA
CDR3 protein: CSVEDGREAFF
CDR3 DNA: TGCAGCGTTGAAGATGGGCGTGAAGCTTTCTTT

J gene: TRBJ2-2
clone size: few
V gene: TRBV6-2/TRBV6-3
D gene: NA
CDR3 protein: CASIGTGNTGELFF
CDR3 DNA: TGTGCCAGCATAGGGACGGGAAACACCGGGGAGCTGTTTTTT

J gene: TRBJ2-7
clone size: NA
V gene: TRBV7-2
D gene: TRBD2
CDR3 protein: CASSLSGLAGGYEQYF
CDR3 DNA: TGTGCCAGCAGCTTATCCGGCCTAGCGGGAGGGTACGAGCAGTACTTC

J gene: TRBJ1-2
clone size: few
V gene: TRBV7-9
D gene: TRBD1
CDR3 protein: CASSPYGTESYTF
CDR3 DNA: TGTGCCAGCAGCCCCTACGGGACAGAATCCTACACCTTC

J gene: TRBJ1-4
clone size: few
V gene: TRBV20-1
D gene: TRBD1
CDR3 protein: CSASLTGTANEKLFF
CDR3 DNA: TGCAGTGCCAGCCTTACCGGGACAGCAAATGAAAAACTGTTTTTT